This T cell receptor (beta chain) was sequenced in a study of blood T cell repertoires in COVID-19 (dated by TCRdb to the early 2020s). Describing the broader study: Samples covering the acute and convalescent phases of COVID-19 were provided by collaborators in the United States, Italy and Spain. The prospective study material was composed of cDNA or gDNA derived from T cells, B-cell-depleted T cells, or PBMCs. Subjects who had been exposed to COVID-19, were actively infected with it, or had recovered from it provided the deeply sampled blood TCRbeta repertoires that made up the dataset. A freely available public database, intended as a resource for researchers studying the immune response to SARS-CoV-2, is where the repertoires were released. Samples were obtained from the ongoing ImmuneRACE study (first 160 participants) and from approximately 1,200 subjects provided by 6 global collaborators. A de-identified subject ID, COVID-19 status, age in years and sex were almost always included in the sample metadata. Where HLA class I and class II types were available, the types were taken from metadata supplied by the sample provider, not from assay-based typing.

Whole blood was collected in K2EDTA tubes by collaborating institutions according to the institutions' own protocols. For TCRbeta analysis, collaborator samples were shipped as frozen whole blood, as isolated PBMCs, or as DNA extracted from either sample type. Broad study findings and their caveats: The amount of clinical and demographic metadata varied by source and participant and was provided uncurated.

A remark on this clone: Its antigen is unknown. No much larger clone exists at a distance of one base, and base qualities are not known.

TCRbeta CDR3 regions were amplified from genomic DNA by means of the immunoSEQ Assay, a bias-controlled multiplex PCR. The paper's data handling went like this. Nucleated cell counts per sample were estimated from amplification of reference gene primers within the assay. To quantify the absolute abundance of each unique TCRbeta CDR3 rearrangement, sequence reads were collapsed and filtered. Productive Simpson clonality was computed per sample as the square root of Simpson's diversity index over productive rearrangements. What TCRdb holds here is the immuneACCESS table cut down to in-frame rearrangements. Part of the clones is not present; checked against another copy, under half of the missing clones reflect an unresolved V gene, and the others are unexplained. From that table come the V and J calls and clone size; the DNA was used to work out D and trimming. This sample gives about 58,000 clones in total; 85% to 95% of them show up just once. 4.6% of the sample is held by the ten biggest clonotypes.

This receptor was taken from a man over 45 with active COVID-19. The sample comprised peripheral blood.

CDR3 loop: CASEGGGVGADTQYF. The nucleotide sequence is TGTGCCAGTGAGGGCGGGGGCGTAGGGGCAGATACGCAGTATTTT. The sequence joins TRBV28 to TRBJ2-3, with TRBD2 perhaps the D gene, on 7 matching bases. Deletion took 9 bases off V and 4 bases off J, with a span of 20 bases between the germline ends. The CDR3 contains 15 residues, cysteine and phenylalanine counted. The kept DNA is CDR3 alone, 45 bases in frame from the first base. As encoded in the germline V gene, CDR1 is MDHEN while CDR2 is SYDVKM.